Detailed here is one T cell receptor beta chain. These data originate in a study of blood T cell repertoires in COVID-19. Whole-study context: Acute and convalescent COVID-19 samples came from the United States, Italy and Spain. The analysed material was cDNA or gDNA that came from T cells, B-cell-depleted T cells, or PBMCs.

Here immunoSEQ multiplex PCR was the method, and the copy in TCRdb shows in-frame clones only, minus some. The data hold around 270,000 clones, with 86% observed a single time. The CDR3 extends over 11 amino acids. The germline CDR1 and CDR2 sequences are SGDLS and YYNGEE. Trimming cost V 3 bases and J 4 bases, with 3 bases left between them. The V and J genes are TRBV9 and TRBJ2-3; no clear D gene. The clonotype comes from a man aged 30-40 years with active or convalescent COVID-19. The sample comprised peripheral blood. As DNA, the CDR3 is TGTGCCAGCAGCGCTTCAGATACGCAGTATTTT. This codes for CASSASDTQYF. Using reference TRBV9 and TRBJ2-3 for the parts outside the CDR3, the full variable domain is DSGVTQTPKHLITATGQRVTLRCSPRSGDLSVYWYQQSLDQGLQFLIQYYNGEERAKGNILERFSAQQFPDLHSELNLSSLELGDSALYFCASSASDTQYFGPGTRLTVL.